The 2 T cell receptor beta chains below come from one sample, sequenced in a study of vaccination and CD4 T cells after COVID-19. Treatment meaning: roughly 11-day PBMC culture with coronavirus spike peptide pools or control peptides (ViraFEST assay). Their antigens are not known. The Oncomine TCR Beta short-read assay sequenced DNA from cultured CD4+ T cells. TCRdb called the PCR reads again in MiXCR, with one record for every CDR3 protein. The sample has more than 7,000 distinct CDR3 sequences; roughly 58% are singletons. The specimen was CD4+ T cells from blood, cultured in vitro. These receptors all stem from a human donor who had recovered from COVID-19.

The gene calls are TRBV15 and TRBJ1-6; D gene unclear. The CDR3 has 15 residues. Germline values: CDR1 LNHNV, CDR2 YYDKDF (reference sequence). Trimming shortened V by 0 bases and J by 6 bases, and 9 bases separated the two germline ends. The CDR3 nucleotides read TGTGCCACCAGCAGAGATCCCGTGGGTAATTCACCCCTCCACTTT. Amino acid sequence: CATSRDPVGNSPLHF.

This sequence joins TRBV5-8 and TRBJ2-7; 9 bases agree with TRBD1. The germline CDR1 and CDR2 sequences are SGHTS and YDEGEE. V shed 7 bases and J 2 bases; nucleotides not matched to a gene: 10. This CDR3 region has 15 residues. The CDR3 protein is CASAPRDRDTYEQYF. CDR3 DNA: TGTGCCAGCGCCCCCCGGGACAGGGATACCTACGAGCAGTACTTC.